This is a list of T cell receptor beta chains from one sample in a study of T cell responses to AZD1222 COVID-19 vaccine. Assay: immunoSEQ multiplex PCR; the TCRdb copy retains only in-frame clones and omits some. The data show under 150,000 clones, more than 85% seen once. The sample in question was peripheral blood, obtained on day 0 of AZD1222 vaccination. Receptor source: an adult in good health. Both conserved end residues are part of each CDR3. The D gene is left open where the match is weak. Clone size is not always given. Where it is, it says once, few, many or a class for expanded clones.

CDR3 length	V gene	J gene	D gene	clone size	CDR3 protein	CDR3 DNA
14	TRBV30	TRBJ1-2	.	.	CAWSAGVRADGYTF	TGTGCCTGGAGCGCCGGGGTCAGGGCTGATGGCTACACCTTC
16	TRBV7-2	TRBJ2-1	TRBD1	.	CASSSGTGGANNEQFF	TGTGCCAGCAGCTCAGGGACAGGGGGCGCCAACAATGAGCAGTTCTTC
12	TRBV2	TRBJ2-7	.	.	CASRNRDYEQYF	TGTGCCAGCAGGAACAGGGACTACGAGCAGTACTTC
16	TRBV6-2/TRBV6-3	TRBJ2-3	.	.	CASTPSHLISTDTQYF	TGTGCCAGCACCCCCTCCCATCTAATTAGCACAGATACGCAGTATTTT
13	TRBV7-2	TRBJ2-5	.	.	CASSLLRLETQYF	TGTGCCAGCAGCTTATTAAGGTTGGAGACCCAGTACTTC
15	TRBV2	TRBJ2-7	.	.	CASSEFQGRTYEQYF	TGTGCCAGCAGTGAATTCCAGGGGAGAACCTACGAGCAGTACTTC
16	TRBV9	TRBJ1-2	.	.	CASCPGTRTPTRGYTF	TGTGCCAGCTGCCCCGGGACACGGACCCCGACGCGGGGCTACACCTTC
11	TRBV2	TRBJ2-1	.	.	CASSISDEQFF	TGTGCCAGCAGTATTTCAGATGAGCAGTTCTTC
13	TRBV20-1	TRBJ2-2	TRBD1	.	CSASDRVGGELFF	TGCAGTGCTAGTGACAGGGTGGGCGGGGAGCTGTTTTTT
13	TRBV5-6	TRBJ2-3	.	.	CASSPTGSDTQYF	TGTGCCAGCAGCCCGACGGGCTCAGATACGCAGTATTTT
14	TRBV20-1	TRBJ1-5	.	.	CSASMIKAQQPQHF	TGCAGTGCTAGTATGATCAAGGCACAGCAGCCCCAGCATTTT
14	TRBV7-3	TRBJ2-1	.	.	CASSRGSANNEQFF	TGTGCCAGCAGCCGAGGGTCCGCCAACAATGAGCAGTTCTTC
12	TRBV24-1	TRBJ2-3	.	once	CATSDHSDTQYF	TGTGCCACCAGTGACCACTCCGATACGCAGTATTTT
14	TRBV15	TRBJ2-7	.	.	CATSSLDSSYEQYF	TGTGCCACCAGCAGCCTTGATAGCTCCTACGAGCAGTACTTC
18	TRBV4-3	TRBJ2-7	TRBD2	.	CASSQESPLAGGPYEQYF	TGCGCCAGCAGCCAAGAAAGTCCGCTAGCGGGGGGACCCTACGAGCAGTACTTC
12	TRBV28	TRBJ1-2	.	.	CASSLYRDNYTF	TGTGCCAGCAGTTTATATAGGGACAACTACACCTTC
12	TRBV30	TRBJ1-2	.	few	CAWRAGGLRHTF	TGTGCCTGGAGGGCTGGGGGCCTGAGGCACACCTTC
14	TRBV19	TRBJ2-1	TRBD2	once	CASSKVAGAGEQFF	TGTGCCAGTAGTAAGGTAGCGGGAGCTGGCGAGCAGTTCTTC
12	TRBV19	TRBJ1-2	.	.	CASSIKPYGYTF	TGTGCCAGTAGTATAAAACCATATGGCTACACCTTC
13	TRBV27	TRBJ1-5	TRBD1	.	CASSFGTDQPQHF	TGTGCCAGCAGTTTCGGGACAGATCAGCCCCAGCATTTT
15	TRBV19	TRBJ1-5	.	.	CASSNLQDSNQPQHF	TGTGCCAGTAGTAACCTACAGGATAGCAATCAGCCCCAGCATTTT
12	TRBV9	TRBJ1-1	.	.	CASSVGGREAFF	TGTGCCAGCAGCGTAGGCGGTAGAGAAGCTTTCTTT
18	TRBV23-1	TRBJ2-3	.	.	CASNTPGGTKFRTDTQYF	TGCGCCAGCAATACCCCAGGGGGGACAAAGTTCCGCACAGATACGCAGTATTTT
17	TRBV4-3	TRBJ1-1	.	.	CASSQDKRFHMNTEAFF	TGCGCCAGCAGCCAAGATAAAAGATTTCATATGAACACTGAAGCTTTCTTT
14	TRBV19	TRBJ1-1	.	.	CASSIDRKGSEAFF	TGTGCCAGTAGTATAGATCGTAAGGGCTCTGAAGCTTTCTTT
13	TRBV5-1	TRBJ2-5	.	.	CASSLEGQETQYF	TGCGCCAGCAGCTTAGAAGGTCAAGAGACCCAGTACTTC
13	TRBV21-1	TRBJ1-1	.	few	CASSNASDTEAFF	TGTGCCAGCAGCAACGCCTCGGACACTGAAGCTTTCTTT
19	TRBV21-1	TRBJ2-3	.	.	CASSKDRLRLAESTDTQYF	TGTGCCAGCAGCAAAGACCGCCTGAGATTAGCGGAAAGCACAGATACGCAGTATTTT
14	TRBV5-1	TRBJ2-2	TRBD1	once	CASSSGQQGGELFF	TGCGCCAGCAGCTCGGGACAGCAGGGCGGGGAGCTGTTTTTT
15	TRBV9	TRBJ2-1	TRBD2	.	CASSVQRETYNEQFF	TGTGCCAGCAGCGTCCAGCGGGAAACGTACAATGAGCAGTTCTTC
16	TRBV19	TRBJ2-1	TRBD1	once	CASGTGYRQVANEQFF	TGTGCCAGCGGGACAGGGTATCGGCAAGTCGCCAATGAGCAGTTCTTC
13	TRBV11-3	TRBJ1-2	.	.	CASSLWGGHGYTF	TGTGCCAGCAGCTTATGGGGAGGGCATGGCTACACCTTC
14	TRBV3-1/TRBV3-2	TRBJ2-1	TRBD1	.	CASSPPDRYNEQFF	TGTGCCAGCAGCCCCCCGGACAGGTACAATGAGCAGTTCTTC
15	TRBV3-1/TRBV3-2	TRBJ2-1	.	.	CASVDREIGTNEQFF	TGTGCCAGCGTTGACCGGGAGATAGGTACGAATGAGCAGTTCTTC
15	TRBV7-3	TRBJ2-1	.	.	CASSTLPGSWGEQFF	TGTGCCAGCAGCACCCTTCCAGGGTCTTGGGGTGAGCAGTTCTTC
12	TRBV28	TRBJ1-2	.	.	CASSFGWHGYTF	TGTGCCAGCAGTTTTGGGTGGCATGGCTACACCTTC
14	TRBV7-9	TRBJ2-7	TRBD2	.	CASSISGSSYEQYF	TGTGCCAGCAGCATTAGCGGGAGCTCCTACGAGCAGTACTTC
15	TRBV10-3	TRBJ1-1	.	.	CAISESSGEVTEAFF	TGTGCCATCAGTGAGTCGAGTGGGGAAGTCACTGAAGCTTTCTTT
13	TRBV11-2	TRBJ1-2	TRBD1	.	CASRTGMDYGYTF	TGTGCCAGCCGGACAGGGATGGACTATGGCTACACCTTC
15	TRBV18	TRBJ1-1	.	.	CASSPFRGENTEAFF	TGTGCCAGCTCACCATTTAGAGGTGAGAACACTGAAGCTTTCTTT
15	TRBV18	TRBJ2-2	TRBD1	.	CASSSGTGFTGELFF	TGTGCCAGCTCGTCCGGGACAGGGTTCACCGGGGAGCTGTTTTTT
15	TRBV4-1	TRBJ2-5	.	once	CASSQALVPLETQYF	TGCGCCAGCAGCCAAGCGCTAGTACCTCTGGAGACCCAGTACTTC
16	TRBV28	TRBJ2-7	TRBD2	.	CASSPISGGQPYEQYF	TGTGCCAGCAGTCCCATAAGCGGGGGGCAACCCTACGAGCAGTACTTC